The 29 T cell receptor beta chains below all came from one sample that was sequenced in a study of T-cell memory formation after mild COVID-19 (dated by TCRdb to 2020 to 2022). Library construction relied on 5' RACE. Sequencing relied on an Illumina NovaSeq 6000. TCRdb reanalyzed the raw reads on its own, using fastp at Q25 for trimming and MiXCR for clone calling, and kept in-frame beta chains. When rows share a CDR3 protein, they turn into one entry using the most common DNA and genes. Within this sample are about 390,000 distinct CDR3 sequences, with approximately 15% of them counted one time only. The top ten hold 20% to 25% of the sample. The specimen sequenced was PBMCs or a T cell subset sorted from them (not recorded which). These receptors were collected from a man between 18 and 35 years old who had mild COVID-19 (a few samples of this study predate the infection). The sample titles of this study are shuffled in the database, so cell type and time point are left out; the donor was told from shared clones.

The gene calls are TRBV5-4 and TRBJ2-5, with D unclear. V lost 4 bases and J 4 bases, leaving 11 bases between the germline ends. CDR3 length: 13 residues. Germline CDR1 SGHNT, CDR2 YYREEE (reference sequence). For the CDR3, the DNA is TGTGCCAGCAGCCACGAACTTACAGAGACCCAGTACTTC. Amino acid sequence: CASSHELTETQYF.

This clonotype was detected only a few times. The chain combines TRBV5-1 with TRBJ2-5; D gene ambiguous. The V gene's germline CDR1 is SGHRS and CDR2 YFSETQ. V gave up 3 bases and J gave up 8 bases, with 14 bases separating them. This CDR3 contains 13 residues. This chain's CDR3 is CASSSWGSETQYF. The CDR3 nucleotides read TGCGCCAGCAGCTCCTGGGGTTCCGAAACCCAGTACTTC.

This clonotype is a singleton in its sample. The CDR3 DNA reads as TGTGCCAGCAGCTTAGACAGCGCCCGTTACTATGGCTACACCTTC. The encoded protein is CASSLDSARYYGYTF. This sequence joins TRBV7-9 and TRBJ1-2, with D unresolved. Deletions cut 1 base from V and 3 bases from J, with 12 bases between. The CDR3 runs 15 residues. Germline CDR1 is SEHNR and CDR2 is FQNEAQ (reference sequence).

There are a few counts of this clonotype. V gene TRBV12-3 or TRBV12-4 combines with J gene TRBJ2-1, with D unresolved. V gave up 1 base and J gave up 12 bases, with 4 bases separating them. This CDR3 spans 10 amino acids. The CDR3 region is CASSLDLQFF. As DNA, the CDR3 is TGTGCCAGCAGTTTAGATCTGCAGTTCTTC.

This clonotype showed up just a few times. The rearrangement joins TRBV6-2 or TRBV6-3 to TRBJ2-1; 11 positions agree with TRBD2. Trimming cost V 7 bases and J 0 bases; bases outside gene matches: 8. This CDR3 is built from 17 residues. Germline V CDR1 and CDR2: MNHEY, SVGEGT. This CDR3 reads CASNLAGGAPSYNEQFF. In DNA, the CDR3 is TGTGCCAGCAATCTAGCGGGGGGCGCCCCCTCCTACAATGAGCAGTTCTTC.

This clonotype was seen only a few times. The V gene is TRBV7-2, the J gene TRBJ2-5, with TRBD1 as a possible D gene (5 bases). CDR1 is SGHTA and CDR2 is FQGNSA in the germline V gene. This CDR3 has 14 residues. V lost 5 bases to trimming and J lost 6 bases, with 16 bases between them. CDR3 in DNA: TGTGCCAGCAGCCCGGAGACCAGGGCGAAGACCCAGTACTTC. Protein product: CASSPETRAKTQYF. The complete variable domain, with remaining parts taken from reference TRBV7-2 and TRBJ2-5, reads GAGVSQSPSNKVTEKGKDVELRCDPISGHTALYWYRQSLGQGLEFLIYFQGNSAPDKSGLPSDRFSAERTGGSVSTLTIQRTQQEDSAVYLCASSPETRAKTQYFGPGTRLLVL.

This clonotype occurred a few times. The gene calls are TRBV19 and TRBJ2-2, with TRBD2 identical over 11 bases. V shed 11 bases, J shed 6 bases, and the junction held 8 bases outside the gene matches. The CDR3 has 14 amino acids. Germline CDR1 is LNHDA and CDR2 is SQIVND (reference sequence). The CDR3 here is CAGRRLAGSGELFF. The CDR3 nucleotides are TGTGCCGGAAGAAGACTAGCGGGATCCGGGGAGCTGTTTTTT.

The chain carries TRBV9 and TRBJ2-3; D is unresolved. V was clipped by 0 bases and J by 4 bases, with 9 bases between them. Germline V lookup: CDR1 SGDLS, CDR2 YYNGEE. The CDR3 runs 14 residues. The CDR3 DNA sequence: TGTGCCAGCAGCGTAGGCCCGGAGCCAGATACGCAGTATTTT. This codes for CASSVGPEPDTQYF.

The chain carries TRBV6-5 and TRBJ2-7; D is possibly TRBD1 (6 bases). Trimming left V 5 bases short and J 5 bases short, with 13 bases between. Germline CDR1 reads MNHEY; CDR2 reads SVGAGI. There are 13 residues in the CDR3. The CDR3 here is CASSPGVGNEQYF. The CDR3 DNA reads TGTGCCAGCAGTCCAGGGGTGGGAAACGAGCAGTACTTC.

This clonotype has a handful of counts. The chain couples TRBV3-1 to TRBJ1-6, with 7 bases matching TRBD1. The CDR3 is made up of 15 amino acids. Germline-derived CDR1 and CDR2 are LGHDT and YNNKEL (reference sequence). Trimming cost V 2 bases and J 11 bases; bases outside gene matches: 9. The CDR3 region has the DNA TGTGCCAGCAGCCAACGAGACAGGGTCGTCCCACCCCTCCACTTT. Its translation is CASSQRDRVVPPLHF.

This clonotype appeared a few times. The V call is TRBV4-3, the J call TRBJ2-1; D is uncertain. The V gene's germline CDR1 is LGHNA and CDR2 YSLEER. The CDR3 is 16 amino acids. V was trimmed by 0 bases and J by 8 bases, leaving 17 bases between them. The DNA for the CDR3 is TGCGCCAGCAGCCAAGAAATTAGCCTACTCGGCGATGAGCAGTTCTTC. Encoded protein: CASSQEISLLGDEQFF.

This clonotype was detected a few times. The chain carries TRBV5-1 and TRBJ2-2; possible D gene TRBD2, 6 bases. This CDR3 is built from 15 residues. V gave up 3 bases and J gave up 1 base, with 10 bases separating them. The germline CDR1 and CDR2 sequences are SGHRS and YFSETQ. The CDR3, as DNA: TGCGCCAGCAGCTGGGGGACTGTGAACACCGGGGAGCTGTTTTTT. Amino acid sequence: CASSWGTVNTGELFF. The whole variable domain, filled in from reference TRBV5-1 and TRBJ2-2, reads KAGVTQTPRYLIKTRGQQVTLSCSPISGHRSVSWYQQTPGQGLQFLFEYFSETQRNKGNFPGRFSGRQFSNSRSEMNVSTLELGDSALYLCASSWGTVNTGELFFGEGSRLTVL.

This clonotype was seen a few times. The rearrangement joins TRBV6-1 to TRBJ2-1; perhaps TRBD2 as D (6 bases). Trimming left V 6 bases short and J 4 bases short, with 10 bases between. Germline V gives CDR1 MNHNS, CDR2 SASEGT. CDR3 length equals 13 residues. The CDR3 sequence: CASRPRGYNEQFF. CDR3 coding DNA: TGTGCCAGCAGGCCACGGGGGTACAATGAGCAGTTCTTC.

This clonotype was detected only a few times. This sequence joins TRBV12-3 or TRBV12-4 and TRBJ1-2; 7 nucleotides match TRBD1. This CDR3 spans 16 amino acids. After removal of 2 bases from V and 6 bases from J, the junction contained 12 bases not matched to a gene. CDR3: CASSLSGNAGGDGYTF. In DNA form, the CDR3 reads TGTGCCAGCAGTTTAAGCGGGAACGCAGGGGGTGATGGCTACACCTTC.

This clonotype turned up a few times. This chain connects TRBV3-1 to TRBJ2-7, with D possibly being TRBD1 or TRBD2 (5 bases each). The CDR3 length is 17 residues. The germline V gene has CDR1 LGHDT and CDR2 YNNKEL (reference sequence). V shed 5 bases and J shed 3 bases, with 23 bases lying between them. The CDR3: CASSEKRGTAACYEQYV. The CDR3 DNA follows: TGTGCCAGCAGCGAAAAGAGGGGAACTGCTGCTTGCTACGAGCAGTACGTC.

V gene TRBV5-1 combines with J gene TRBJ2-3; TRBD1 might be the D (6 bases). V lost 2 bases and J 0 bases, leaving 10 bases between the germline ends. Germline V gene lookup returns CDR1 SGHRS and CDR2 YFSETQ. There are 15 residues in the CDR3. CDR3 in DNA: TGCGCCAGCAGCTTTTCGGGACAAAGCACAGATACGCAGTATTTT. Encoded protein: CASSFSGQSTDTQYF.

This chain connects TRBV4-2 to TRBJ2-5; TRBD2 might be the D (6 bases). V was cut by 5 bases and J by 1 base, with 14 bases left in between. This CDR3 spans 15 amino acids. The germline gives CDR1 LGHNA, CDR2 YNFKEQ. The CDR3 DNA follows: TGTGCCAGCAGCTCCCACCGACTAGTCCAAGAGACCCAGTACTTC. Protein product: CASSSHRLVQETQYF.

Many counts were recorded for this clonotype. The J gene is TRBJ2-1, the V gene TRBV19; TRBD1 or TRBD2 may be the D gene (5 bases each). Germline loops: CDR1 LNHDA, CDR2 SQIVND (reference sequence). V lost 11 bases, J lost 1 base, and 12 bases lay in between. CDR3 length: 13 amino acids. This CDR3 is CAVKGRSYNEQFF. CDR3 DNA sequence: TGTGCCGTAAAGGGACGATCCTACAATGAGCAGTTCTTC.

This clonotype was seen at least ten times. The chain uses TRBV10-2 and TRBJ2-1; 8 nucleotides agree with TRBD2. Germline assignment: CDR1 WSHSY and CDR2 SAAADI. V was clipped by 8 bases and J by 4 bases; unmatched bases: 1. This CDR3 contains 12 residues. The CDR3 sequence is CASRLAYNEQFF. CDR3 sequence (DNA): TGCGCCAGCCGACTAGCGTACAATGAGCAGTTCTTC.

This clonotype was detected a few times. The chain joins TRBV6-6 to TRBJ2-2; 8 nucleotides agree with TRBD1. The CDR3 totals 14 residues. V lost 10 bases, J lost 5 bases, and 9 bases stayed unmatched. The V gene's germline CDR1 is MNHNY and CDR2 SVGAGI (reference sequence). Here the CDR3 reads CATTLNRGTGELFF. Here the CDR3 DNA reads TGTGCCACCACGCTCAACAGGGGGACCGGGGAGCTGTTTTTT.

The V gene is TRBV6-1, the J gene TRBJ2-4, with 7 bases aligning to TRBD2. Trimming at V came to 7 bases and at J to 8 bases, leaving 14 bases not matched to a gene. CDR1 is MNHNS and CDR2 is SASEGT in the germline V gene. The CDR3 sequence is 15 residues long. The CDR3 coding sequence is TGTGCCAGCATGGGAGGGAAGGGTAGGGCATACATTCAGTACTTC. Protein product: CASMGGKGRAYIQYF.

This clonotype turned up a few times. The rearrangement links TRBV10-2 to TRBJ1-6, with no clear D. Germline assignment: CDR1 WSHSY and CDR2 SAAADI. Trimming pared 8 bases from V and 0 bases from J, leaving 8 bases between. The CDR3 extends over 14 amino acids. CDR3 nucleotide sequence: TGCGCCAGCGTGGAAAGCTCCTATAATTCACCCCTCCACTTT. Amino acids: CASVESSYNSPLHF.

V gene TRBV5-4 combines with J gene TRBJ2-3; 10 bases agree with TRBD2. Trimming took 5 bases from V and 3 from J; bases not matched to a gene: 6. In germline, CDR1 is SGHNT, CDR2 YYREEE (reference sequence). This CDR3 spans 15 amino acids. DNA for the CDR3: TGTGCCAGCAGTACCGGGACTAGCGTAACAGATACGCAGTATTTT. Protein sequence: CASSTGTSVTDTQYF. Supplemented by reference TRBV5-4 and TRBJ2-3, the full variable domain reads ETGVTQSPTHLIKTRGQQVTLRCSSQSGHNTVSWYQQALGQGPQFIFQYYREEENGRGNFPPRFSGLQFPNYSSELNVNALELDDSALYLCASSTGTSVTDTQYFGPGTRLTVL.

This clonotype was detected ten times or more. The chain recombines TRBV9 with TRBJ1-2; TRBD1 might be the D (5 bases). The CDR3 consists of 16 residues. The germline V and J ends were trimmed by 0 bases and 8 bases, with 20 bases remaining between them. CDR1 and CDR2 (germline): SGDLS, YYNGEE. The CDR3 nucleotides are TGTGCCAGCAGCGTAGCGGTAGAGGGGACCAGAGGAGGCTACACCTTC. Protein sequence: CASSVAVEGTRGGYTF.

This clonotype was counted a few times. The V gene is TRBV5-1, the J gene TRBJ2-5, with TRBD2 identical over 11 bases. The CDR3 sequence is 16 residues long. Germline V CDR1 and CDR2: SGHRS, YFSETQ. V shed 4 bases and J 3 bases; nucleotides not matched to a gene: 8. The CDR3 sequence: CASSPPGLAAKETQYF. DNA for the CDR3: TGCGCCAGCAGCCCACCGGGACTAGCGGCTAAAGAGACCCAGTACTTC.

This clonotype showed up just a few times. The CDR3 coding sequence is TGTGCCAGCCGAGATAACCCACCAAAAAATCAGCCCCAGCATTTT. Translation: CASRDNPPKNQPQHF. The J gene is TRBJ1-5, the V gene TRBV19; D gene ambiguous. V dropped 9 bases and J dropped 4 bases, with 19 bases sitting between them. The CDR3 covers 15 residues. The germline CDR1 and CDR2 sequences are LNHDA and SQIVND (reference sequence).

The chain's CDR3 is CASSRDRGSFYEQYF. In DNA form, the CDR3 reads TGTGCCAGCAGCCGTGACAGGGGCTCTTTCTACGAGCAGTACTTC. The chain employs TRBV7-6 and TRBJ2-7; TRBD1 matches at 8 bases. Per the germline V gene, CDR1 is SGHVS and CDR2 is FNYEAQ. The CDR3 runs 15 residues. V shed 5 bases and J 3 bases; nucleotides not matched to a gene: 9.

This clonotype was detected a few times. The rearrangement links TRBV9 to TRBJ2-5; 7 nucleotides agree with TRBD2. CDR3 length equals 15 residues. V shed 3 bases, J shed 4 bases, and the junction held 9 bases outside the gene matches. Germline CDR1 is SGDLS and CDR2 is YYNGEE. The CDR3 DNA reads TGTGCCAGCAGCGAAGGGGCGGGGGATAGAGAGACCCAGTACTTC. This encodes CASSEGAGDRETQYF.

V is TRBV20-1 and J is TRBJ2-1, with TRBD2 identical over 16 bases. The junction had 8 bases not matched to a gene; V was cut back by 5 bases and J by 4 bases. CDR3 length: 17 amino acids. CDR1 DFQATT and CDR2 SNEGSKA come from the germline V gene (reference sequence). Written as DNA, the CDR3 is TGCAGTGCTTCTACAGGGACTAGCGGGGGGGATTACAATGAGCAGTTCTTC. Amino acids: CSASTGTSGGDYNEQFF.